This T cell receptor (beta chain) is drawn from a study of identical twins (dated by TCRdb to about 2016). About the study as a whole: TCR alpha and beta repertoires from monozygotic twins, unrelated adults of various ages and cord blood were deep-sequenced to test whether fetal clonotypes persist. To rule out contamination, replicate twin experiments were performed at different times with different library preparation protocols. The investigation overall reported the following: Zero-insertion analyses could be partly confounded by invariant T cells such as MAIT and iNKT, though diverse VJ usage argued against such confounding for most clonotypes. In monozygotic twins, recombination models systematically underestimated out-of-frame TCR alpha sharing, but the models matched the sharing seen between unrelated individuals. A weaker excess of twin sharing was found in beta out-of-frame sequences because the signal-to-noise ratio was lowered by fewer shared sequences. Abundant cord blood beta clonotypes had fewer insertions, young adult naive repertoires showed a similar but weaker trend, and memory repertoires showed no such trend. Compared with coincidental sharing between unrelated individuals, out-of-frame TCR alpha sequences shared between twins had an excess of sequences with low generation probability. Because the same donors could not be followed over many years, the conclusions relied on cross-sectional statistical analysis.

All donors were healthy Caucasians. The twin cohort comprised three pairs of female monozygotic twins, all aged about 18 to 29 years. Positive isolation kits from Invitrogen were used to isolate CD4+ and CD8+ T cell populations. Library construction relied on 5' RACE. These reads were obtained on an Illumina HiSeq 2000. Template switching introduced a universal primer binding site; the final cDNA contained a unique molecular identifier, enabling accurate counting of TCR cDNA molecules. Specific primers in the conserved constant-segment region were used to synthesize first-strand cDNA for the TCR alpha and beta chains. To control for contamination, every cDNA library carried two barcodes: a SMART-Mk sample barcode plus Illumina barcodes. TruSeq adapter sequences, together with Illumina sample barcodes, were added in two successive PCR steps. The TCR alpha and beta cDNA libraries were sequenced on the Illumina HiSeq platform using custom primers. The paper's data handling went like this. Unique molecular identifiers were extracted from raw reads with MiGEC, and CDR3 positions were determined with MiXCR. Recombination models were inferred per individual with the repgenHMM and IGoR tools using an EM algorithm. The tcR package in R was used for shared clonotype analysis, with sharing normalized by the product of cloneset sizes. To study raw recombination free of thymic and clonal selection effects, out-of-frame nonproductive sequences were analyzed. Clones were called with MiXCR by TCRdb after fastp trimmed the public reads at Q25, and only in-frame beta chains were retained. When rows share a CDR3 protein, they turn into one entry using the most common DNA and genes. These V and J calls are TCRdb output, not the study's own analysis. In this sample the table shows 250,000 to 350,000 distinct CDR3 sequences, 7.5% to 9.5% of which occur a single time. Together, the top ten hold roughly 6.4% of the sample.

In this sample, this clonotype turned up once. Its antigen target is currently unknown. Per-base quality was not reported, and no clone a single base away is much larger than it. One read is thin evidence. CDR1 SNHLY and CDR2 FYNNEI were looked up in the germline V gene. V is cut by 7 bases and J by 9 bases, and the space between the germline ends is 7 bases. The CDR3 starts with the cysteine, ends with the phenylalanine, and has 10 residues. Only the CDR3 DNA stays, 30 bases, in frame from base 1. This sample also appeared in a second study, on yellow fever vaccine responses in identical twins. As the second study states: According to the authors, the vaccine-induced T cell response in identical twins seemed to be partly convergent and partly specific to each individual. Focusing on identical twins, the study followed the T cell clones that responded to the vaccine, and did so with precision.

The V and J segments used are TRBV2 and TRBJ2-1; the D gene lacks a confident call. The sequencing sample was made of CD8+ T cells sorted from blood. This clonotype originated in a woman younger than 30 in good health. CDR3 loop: CASTKGEQFF. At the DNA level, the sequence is TGTGCCAGCACCAAGGGTGAGCAGTTCTTC.